A single sample is the source of the 15 T cell receptor beta chains below, sequenced in a study of beta chain features in type 1 diabetes. Study-level points and caveats: In all four CD4+ subsets, TCRB CDR3 length was significantly, moderately reduced in type 1 diabetes.

For these TCRs, the target antigens are not known. The entirety of the isolated RNA underwent reverse transcription, so expressed TCRB transcripts were sequenced. Here immunoSEQ multiplex PCR was the method, and the copy in TCRdb shows in-frame clones only, minus some. The table records approximately 730,000 clones, roughly 13% of them present only once. Sequencing used naive CD4+ T cells from blood. Every receptor here comes from a man aged 18 to 30 with type 1 diabetes.

This clone was observed a few times. The V and J genes are TRBV19 and TRBJ1-2; the match to TRBD1 covers 12 bases. The germline gives CDR1 LNHDA, CDR2 SQIVND (reference sequence). With V trimmed by 6 bases and J by 8 bases, 4 bases remained unmatched. This CDR3 contains 13 residues. CDR3 in amino acids: CASSRDRGPGYTF. The CDR3 DNA is TGTGCCAGTAGCCGGGACAGGGGGCCCGGCTACACCTTC.

This clone was observed a handful of times. The V gene is TRBV19, the J gene TRBJ1-4; unclear D gene. Trimming left V 7 bases short and J 8 bases short, with 14 bases between. The CDR3 is made up of 13 amino acids. CDR1 is LNHDA, CDR2 SQIVND, per germline (reference sequence). CDR3 in amino acids: CASNPPAREKLFF. The CDR3 DNA is TGTGCCAGTAACCCTCCGGCCAGGGAAAAACTGTTTTTT.

This clone has a handful of counts. The V and J genes are TRBV30 and TRBJ1-1; the D is unclear. The CDR3 loop spans 13 amino acids. The germline gives CDR1 GTSNPN, CDR2 SVGIG (reference sequence). The ends were cut back, 6 bases at V and 2 bases at J, with 13 bases in the middle. The CDR3 coding sequence is TGTGCCTGCGGCCCCTGGGAAAACACTGAAGCTTTCTTT. Its protein product is CACGPWENTEAFF.

This clone was recorded a few times. The gene calls are TRBV2 and TRBJ2-7; 7 positions agree with TRBD1. CDR1 and CDR2 from the germline V gene are SNHLY and FYNNEI. V gave up 10 bases and J gave up 0 bases; unmatched junction bases: 3. This CDR3 contains 12 residues. CDR3 amino acids: CANGDSSYEQYF. The CDR3 nucleotides are TGTGCCAACGGGGACAGCTCCTACGAGCAGTACTTC.

There are a few counts of this clone. The rearrangement joins TRBV7-9 to TRBJ1-1; a possible D gene is TRBD1 (5 bases). The CDR3 has 17 amino acids. Germline V gene sequence: CDR1 SEHNR, CDR2 FQNEAQ (reference sequence). V was trimmed by 5 bases and J by 4 bases, leaving 23 bases between them. CDR3 DNA sequence: TGTGCCAGCAGCCCCCGGGCCCCTACGGGACTGGTCACTGAAGCTTTCTTT. Encoded protein: CASSPRAPTGLVTEAFF.

The V and J genes are TRBV6-6 and TRBJ2-7; TRBD1 might be the D (5 bases). This CDR3 comprises 12 residues. Between the trimmed V and J ends, which lost 5 bases and 10 bases, there was a span of 15 bases. The V gene's germline CDR1 is MNHNY and CDR2 SVGAGI (reference sequence). The CDR3 region has the DNA TGTGCCAGCAGTCAGGGCGTTGGCGTCCAGTACTTC. The encoded protein is CASSQGVGVQYF.

This chain uses TRBV30 with TRBJ2-7; a possible D gene is TRBD2 (5 bases). In germline, CDR1 is GTSNPN, CDR2 SVGIG (reference sequence). This CDR3 spans 13 amino acids. Between the trimmed V and J ends, which lost 4 bases and 7 bases, there was a span of 17 bases. The CDR3, as DNA: TGTGCCTGGACGGACTCCATATCGGTAGAGCAGTACTTC. It is translated as CAWTDSISVEQYF.

This chain connects TRBV7-8 to TRBJ2-5; 8 positions match TRBD1. The CDR3 is 14 residues long. CDR1 is SGHVS and CDR2 is FQNEAQ in the germline V gene. V shed 3 bases and J 3 bases; nucleotides not matched to a gene: 3. CDR3 nucleotide sequence: TGTGCCAGCAGCTTGAAGACAGGGGAAGAGACCCAGTACTTC. Translated, it gives CASSLKTGEETQYF.

This clone was observed a handful of times. The chain joins TRBV30 to TRBJ2-7; weak D call: TRBD2 (6 bases). Germline V gives CDR1 GTSNPN, CDR2 SVGIG (reference sequence). Trimming pared 7 bases from V and 1 base from J, leaving 17 bases between. This CDR3 region has 14 residues. For the CDR3, the DNA is TGTGCCTTCTTAGGCGGGACGGCTTCCTACGAGCAGTACTTC. Amino acid sequence: CAFLGGTASYEQYF.

Only a few counts were recorded for this clone. The chain uses TRBV7-6 and TRBJ2-2; TRBD1 is a possible D gene (5 bases). Trimming removed 8 bases from V and 4 bases from J, with 17 bases in between. There are 15 residues in the CDR3. CDR1 and CDR2 from the germline V gene are SGHVS and FNYEAQ. CDR3 sequence: CASFPSVTVTGELFF. The CDR3 nucleotides are TGTGCCAGCTTCCCGTCGGTGACAGTCACCGGGGAGCTGTTTTTT.

V is TRBV5-4 and J is TRBJ1-4; D is ambiguous. CDR3 length: 12 residues. Per germline, CDR1 SGHNT and CDR2 YYREEE (reference sequence). Between the trimmed V and J ends, which lost 0 bases and 8 bases, there was a span of 5 bases. The CDR3 nucleotides read TGTGCCAGCAGCTTGGATGGCGAAAAACTGTTTTTT. It is translated as CASSLDGEKLFF.

This clone has just a few counts. The chain combines TRBV10-3 with TRBJ1-1; D perhaps matches TRBD1 (6 bases). CDR3 size: 12 residues. Germline-derived CDR1 and CDR2 are ENHRY and SYGVKD. V shed 10 bases and J shed 5 bases, with 14 bases lying between them. The CDR3 reads CATRPGETEAFF. In nucleotides, the CDR3 is TGTGCCACCCGCCCAGGGGAGACTGAAGCTTTCTTT.

This clone was detected a few times. The V and J genes are TRBV5-4 and TRBJ1-4; the D is unclear. The germline V gene encodes CDR1 SGHNT and CDR2 YYREEE (reference sequence). The V end was cut by 0 bases, the J end by 8 bases, with 14 bases between. The length of the CDR3 is 15 residues. CDR3 region: CASSLDGRKGEKLFF. The CDR3 DNA follows: TGTGCCAGCAGCTTGGATGGACGGAAAGGGGAAAAACTGTTTTTT.

The genes are TRBV5-1 and TRBJ1-1; 9 nucleotides line up with TRBD1. The CDR3 loop spans 13 amino acids. J was trimmed by 7 bases and V by 4 bases; bases with no gene match: 5. Germline assignment: CDR1 SGHRS and CDR2 YFSETQ. CDR3 DNA: TGCGCCAGCAGCCCGGGACAGGGTAGTGAAGCTTTCTTT. It specifies CASSPGQGSEAFF.

The V gene is TRBV2, the J gene TRBJ1-2; 8 positions match TRBD1. Trimming removed 6 bases from V and 6 bases from J; junction bases left unmatched: 6. CDR1 is SNHLY and CDR2 is FYNNEI in the germline V gene. The length of the CDR3 is 13 residues. DNA of the CDR3: TGTGCCAGCAGAGTAGACAGGGGCGATGGCTACACCTTC. It specifies CASRVDRGDGYTF.